The present T cell receptor (beta chain) was sequenced within a study of CD8 T cells in Susac syndrome. Random hexamers were used to reverse transcribe roughly 0.5 to 1 ug of RNA. A multiplex approach, immunoSEQ multiplex PCR, amplified TCR beta CDR3 across 54 Vbeta and 13 Jbeta. TCRdb fed the immunoSEQ multiplex PCR reads into MiXCR, producing one record per CDR3 protein. The sample lists around 130,000 distinct CDR3 sequences; approximately 95% were seen once. About this clonotype itself: Its antigen is not known.

Relapsing-remitting disease, either stable or active, was present in the multiple sclerosis controls, who were treatment-naive patients. CD8+ and CD4+ T cells were negatively isolated; TEMRA cells were FACS-enriched. Regarding the study as a whole: That the number of individuals in its TCR sequencing and HLA analysis was relatively small was acknowledged by the study.

V lost 11 bases and J lost 2, with 10 bases in between. This CDR3 comprises 12 residues. The germline gives CDR1 KGHDR, CDR2 SFDVKD. The TCR originated in a human donor with multiple sclerosis. V usage is TRBV24-1 and J usage is TRBJ2-3, with D unresolved. The sample taken for sequencing was CD4+ T cells from PBMCs. The DNA for the CDR3 is TGTGCCATCGGTCCGCACACAGATACGCAGTATTTT. Amino acids: CAIGPHTDTQYF.